This record concerns one T cell receptor (beta chain) sequence. The antigen is undetermined. 13 Jbeta primers and 60 Vbeta primers were used for the PCR. Profiled with immunoSEQ multiplex PCR; TCRdb holds only in-frame clones, not every one. The table records 150,000 or so clones, approximately 80% of them present only once. The record originates from a study of cytomegalovirus exposure and HLA in healthy donors. General observations from the study: Sequencing probably produced one cluster of sequence variants that were highly shared. Donors belonging to an Asian-associated ancestry cluster reportedly showed fewer N-insertions in productive TCRs than the 666-donor mean, according to what a later analysis found.

J was trimmed by 6 bases and V by 7 bases; bases with no gene match: 8. Per the germline V gene, CDR1 is SEHNR and CDR2 is FQNEAQ (reference sequence). This CDR3 has 14 amino acids. V is TRBV7-9 and J is TRBJ2-2, with TRBD2 matching over 7 bases. Sequencing was performed on PBMCs. This clonotype was sampled from a man in his forties in good health and CMV-seropositive. DNA for the CDR3: TGTGCCAGCAAAGCGGGATCTTTTTCCGGGGAGCTGTTTTTT. Translating gives CASKAGSFSGELFF.